What follows describes a single T cell receptor (beta chain). With a J-beta primer mix and a sample-barcoded 5' primer, a second PCR ran 7 to 11 cycles. TCRdb used MiXCR to reprocess the 5' RACE reads, holding one entry per CDR3 protein. The sample lists about 1.1 million distinct CDR3 sequences, more than 30% occurring once. The CDR3 spans 14 residues. Germline loops: CDR1 DFQATT, CDR2 SNEGSKA (reference sequence). Trimming took 3 bases from V and 7 from J, leaving 13 bases between them. The data stem from a study of blood T cells in healthy people across ages. Sequencing was carried out using blood. The clonotype originates from a man younger than 30 in good health. The chain uses TRBV20-1 and TRBJ1-6; no reliable D call. CDR3 nucleotides: TGCAGTGCTAGGACGTCAAACCAAAATTCACCCCTCCACTTT. Protein product: CSARTSNQNSPLHF.